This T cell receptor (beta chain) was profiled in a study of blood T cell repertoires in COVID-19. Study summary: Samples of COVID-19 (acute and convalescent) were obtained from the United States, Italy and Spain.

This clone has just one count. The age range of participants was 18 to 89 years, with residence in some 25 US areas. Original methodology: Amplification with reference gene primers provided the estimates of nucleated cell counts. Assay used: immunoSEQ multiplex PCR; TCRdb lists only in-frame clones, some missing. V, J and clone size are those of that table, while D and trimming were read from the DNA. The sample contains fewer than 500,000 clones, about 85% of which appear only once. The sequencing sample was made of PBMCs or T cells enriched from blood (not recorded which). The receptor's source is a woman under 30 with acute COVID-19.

The CDR3 region is CASSYDRDTIYGYTF. In DNA form, the CDR3 reads TGTGCCAGCAGTTACGACAGGGACACGATCTATGGCTACACCTTC. The chain joins TRBV6-5 to TRBJ1-2; the match to TRBD1 covers 7 bases. CDR3 length: 15 residues. The germline CDR1 and CDR2 sequences are MNHEY and SVGAGI. V shed 2 bases and J 4 bases; nucleotides not matched to a gene: 7.